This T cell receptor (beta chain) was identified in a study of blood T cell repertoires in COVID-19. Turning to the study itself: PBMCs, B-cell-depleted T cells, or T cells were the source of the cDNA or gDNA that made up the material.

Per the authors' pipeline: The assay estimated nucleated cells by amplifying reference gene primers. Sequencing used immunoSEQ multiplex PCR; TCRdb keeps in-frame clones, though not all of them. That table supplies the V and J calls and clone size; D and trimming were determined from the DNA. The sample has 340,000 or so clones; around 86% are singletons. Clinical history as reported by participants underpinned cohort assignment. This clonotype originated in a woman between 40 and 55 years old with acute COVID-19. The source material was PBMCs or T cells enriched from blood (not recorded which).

The CDR3 protein is CASDREEGNQPQHF. CDR3 coding DNA: TGTGCCAGCGACCGGGAGGAGGGCAATCAGCCCCAGCATTTT. The J gene is TRBJ1-5, the V gene TRBV3-1 (or the pseudogene TRBV3-2); D gene uncertain. V shed 8 bases and J shed 2 bases, with 13 bases lying between them. The CDR3 totals 14 residues. CDR1 is LGHDT and CDR2 is YNNKEL in the germline V gene (reference sequence).